Listed below are T cell receptor beta chains from one sample, sequenced in a study of T cell changes during pregnancy in multiple sclerosis. Sequencing was performed with immunoSEQ multiplex PCR; in TCRdb, only in-frame clones are kept and a portion is missing. The sample consists of tens of thousands of clones, about 89% of them appearing once. Sample: CD8+ T cells from peripheral blood mononuclear cells, taken in the second trimester of pregnancy. These receptors were collected from a female donor with multiple sclerosis, enrolled in a pregnancy study. Both conserved end residues are part of each CDR3. Each record gives: J gene, clone size, V gene, CDR3 length, CDR3 protein. Clone size is shown for a subset of rows, as once, few, many or a class of expanded clone.

>TRBJ1-1|-|TRBV5-8|14
CASSLVGGRTEAFF
>TRBJ2-5|-|TRBV19|14
CASSITSAQETQYF
>TRBJ1-4|few|TRBV6-1|15
CASSTGTGGNEKLFF
>TRBJ2-5|-|TRBV6-1|15
CASWGAGANQETQYF
>TRBJ2-7|-|TRBV7-2|14
CASSWRSRGEEQYF
>TRBJ1-1|-|TRBV10-3|15
CAISDWTGSHTEAFF
>TRBJ1-2|-|TRBV6-1|14
CASSEGTGSYGYTF
>TRBJ2-7|-|TRBV15|13
CATSSSSLYEQYF
>TRBJ2-1|once|TRBV7-9|17
CASSQHSGWSSYNEQFF
>TRBJ2-5|-|TRBV7-7|15
CASSWGLAEQETQYF
>TRBJ1-2|-|TRBV27|15
CASSSFTGGAEGYTF